What follows are 2 T cell receptor beta chains derived from one specimen sequenced in a study of blood T cells in healthy people across ages. With a J-beta primer mix and a sample-barcoded 5' primer, a second PCR ran about 7 to 11 cycles. TCRdb re-derived calls from the 5' RACE reads in MiXCR, one entry per CDR3 protein. The sample gives almost 800,000 distinct CDR3 sequences, 55% to 75% of which show up once; approximately 20% is in the top ten. The sequenced sample was blood. These receptor sequences come from a man aged 25 to 45 in good health.

The rearrangement links TRBV2 to TRBJ1-6; D perhaps matches TRBD1 (6 bases). Germline lookup yields CDR1 SNHLY and CDR2 FYNNEI. The length of the CDR3 is 15 residues. V was shortened by 6 bases and J by 14 bases, with 23 bases between the two germline ends. This CDR3 is CASRLRDSGASSLHF. The CDR3 coding sequence is TGTGCCAGCAGGCTAAGGGACTCGGGGGCGTCGTCCCTCCACTTT.

The chain combines TRBV28 with TRBJ2-7; TRBD1 matches at 7 bases. This CDR3 comprises 13 residues. The V gene end was trimmed by 8 bases and the J gene end by 4 bases; junction bases not matched to a gene: 8. Looked up from germline, CDR1 is MDHEN and CDR2 is SYDVKM. CDR3 sequence reads: CASATGVEYEQYF. The CDR3 DNA reads as TGTGCCAGCGCAACAGGGGTCGAGTACGAGCAGTACTTC.